This TCR beta chain comes out of a study of cytomegalovirus exposure and HLA in healthy donors. Study-level results: The authors confirmed in vitro that a few CMV-associated chains were specific for CMV antigens. The tendency of first-cohort TCR clusters to co-occur in the roughly 130 validation repertoires was the finding of a later analysis. Cytomegalovirus association was listed for about 170 TCR beta chains.

CDR1 is KGHSH and CDR2 is LQKENI in the germline V gene. This CDR3 spans 14 amino acids. V lost 3 bases, J lost 8 bases, and 16 bases lay in between. Note on this clone: Its target is unknown.

Assay used: immunoSEQ multiplex PCR; TCRdb lists only in-frame clones, some missing. The sample contains about 250,000 clones, roughly 90% of which appear only once. The sequenced sample was PBMCs. The TCR sequence derives from a man between 18 and 35 years old in good health and CMV-seropositive. The rearrangement joins TRBV18 to TRBJ1-2, with a possible D match to TRBD1 (5 bases). The CDR3 DNA reads as TGTGCCAGCTCACCTCAAACAGGTCCTATGGGCTACACCTTC. This sequence encodes CASSPQTGPMGYTF. The variable domain in full, completed from reference TRBV18 and TRBJ1-2, reads NAGVMQNPRHLVRRRGQEARLRCSPMKGHSHVYWYRQLPEEGLKFMVYLQKENIIDESGMPKERFSAEFPKEGPSILRIQQVVRGDSAAYFCASSPQTGPMGYTFGSGTRLTVV.